Following are 10 T cell receptor beta chains from one sample sequenced in a study of cytomegalovirus exposure and HLA in healthy donors. The PCR ran on 60 Vbeta and 13 Jbeta primers. Libraries were prepared by immunoSEQ multiplex PCR; TCRdb keeps only in-frame clonotypes and omits some of them. The repertoire holds approximately 54,000 clones, with approximately 77% as singletons. The specimen sequenced was PBMCs. The receptors were sampled from a young woman in good health and CMV-seronegative.

By its share, this clone is medium-sized (0.01 to 0.1%). The chain links TRBV30 to TRBJ2-3; the D gene is possibly TRBD2 (6 bases). Trimming removed 0 bases at V and 2 bases at J, with 12 bases between. This CDR3 is 15 amino acids long. The germline CDR1 and CDR2 sequences are GTSNPN and SVGIG (reference sequence). The CDR3 DNA reads TGTGCCTGGAGTGTACTAGGGCGGGACACAGATACGCAGTATTTT. The encoded protein is CAWSVLGRDTDTQYF.

The rearrangement joins TRBV19 to TRBJ2-7, with 7 bases matching TRBD1. J gave up 4 bases and V 9 bases, and 9 bases lay outside the gene matches. Germline V gene lookup returns CDR1 LNHDA and CDR2 SQIVND (reference sequence). The CDR3 runs 13 residues. The DNA of the CDR3 is TGTGCCAGCTCGGGACAGCCTACATACGAGCAGTACTTC. Amino acids: CASSGQPTYEQYF.

The chain uses TRBV30 and TRBJ2-7, with D tentatively TRBD1 (6 bases). The ends were cut back, 5 bases at V and 5 bases at J, with 16 bases in the middle. CDR3 length: 13 amino acids. CDR1 and CDR2 (germline): GTSNPN, SVGIG (reference sequence). CDR3: CAWGTDRLNEQYF. CDR3 sequence (DNA): TGTGCCTGGGGAACCGACAGGCTTAACGAGCAGTACTTC.

The chain recombines TRBV6-6 with TRBJ2-1; TRBD2 matches 10 bases. V trimming: 1 base; J trimming: 3 bases; junction bases outside the gene matches: 3. Germline V gene sequence: CDR1 MNHNY, CDR2 SVGAGI (reference sequence). The CDR3 length is 16 residues. CDR3 sequence (DNA): TGTGCCAGCAGTTACTTGCTAGCGGGGGACTACAATGAGCAGTTCTTC. It specifies CASSYLLAGDYNEQFF.

The rearrangement uses TRBV5-1 and TRBJ1-1; D is unresolved. Germline loops: CDR1 SGHRS, CDR2 YFSETQ. V was pared by 0 bases and J by 3 bases, with 12 bases between. This CDR3 spans 15 amino acids. CDR3 in amino acids: CASSLGIVGDTEAFF. The DNA for the CDR3 is TGCGCCAGCAGCTTGGGGATAGTCGGGGACACTGAAGCTTTCTTT.

About this clone itself: At one end, the junction sequence differs from germline, possibly due to a read error. The rearrangement uses TRBV7-9 and TRBJ2-6; perhaps TRBD1 as D (6 bases). The CDR3 runs to 16 residues. Germline CDR1 is SEHNR and CDR2 is FQNEAQ (reference sequence). The CDR3 sequence is CPSSRNRAAGANVLTF. In nucleotides, the CDR3 is TGTCCCAGCAGCCGCAACAGGGCGGCGGGGGCCAACGTCCTGACTTTC. Variable domain in full (rest from reference TRBV7-9 and TRBJ2-6): DTGVSQNPRHKITKRGQNVTFRCDPISEHNRLYWYRQTLGQGPEFLTYFQNEAQLEKSRLLSDRFSAERPKGSFSTLEIQRTEQGDSAMYLCPSSRNRAAGANVLTFGAGSRLTVL.

This chain connects TRBV7-9 to TRBJ1-1; 10 bases fit TRBD1. V shed 0 bases and J 2 bases; nucleotides not matched to a gene: 12. CDR1 and CDR2 (germline): SEHNR, FQNEAQ (reference sequence). The CDR3 runs 19 residues. The CDR3 nucleotides read TGTGCCAGCAGCTTAGCGGACGGACAGGGGGTTAAAATAAACACTGAAGCTTTCTTT. Protein: CASSLADGQGVKINTEAFF. The full variable domain, its missing parts supplied by reference TRBV7-9 and TRBJ1-1, is DTGVSQNPRHKITKRGQNVTFRCDPISEHNRLYWYRQTLGQGPEFLTYFQNEAQLEKSRLLSDRFSAERPKGSFSTLEIQRTEQGDSAMYLCASSLADGQGVKINTEAFFGQGTRLTVV.

The chain has TRBV18 and TRBJ2-5, with a possible D match to TRBD1 (6 bases). Trimming left V 6 bases short and J 2 bases short, with 10 bases between. The CDR3 is made up of 13 amino acids. In germline, CDR1 is KGHSH, CDR2 LQKENI. Here the CDR3 reads CASSPGTQETQYF. The CDR3 DNA reads as TGTGCCAGCTCCCCGGGGACACAAGAGACCCAGTACTTC.

The V gene is TRBV6-5, the J gene TRBJ2-1; 8 positions agree with TRBD2. The germline V gene has CDR1 MNHEY and CDR2 SVGAGI. The junction had 2 bases not matched to a gene; V was cut back by 0 bases and J by 7 bases. The CDR3 contains 14 residues. The CDR3 bases are TGTGCCAGCAGTTACTCGTCTAGCGGGAATGAGCAGTTCTTC. It yields the protein CASSYSSSGNEQFF.

This sequence joins TRBV30 and TRBJ1-1; 9 positions agree with TRBD1. Losses at the gene ends were 2 bases for V and 8 bases for J; bases not matched to a gene: 6. CDR3 length: 13 amino acids. Germline V gene sequence: CDR1 GTSNPN, CDR2 SVGIG (reference sequence). CDR3 residues: CAWSPQGTGEAFF. In DNA, the CDR3 is TGTGCCTGGAGTCCTCAAGGGACAGGGGAAGCTTTCTTT.